Reported below is one T cell receptor (beta chain). In the study's own analysis: The assay estimated nucleated cells by amplifying reference gene primers. Clones were sequenced by immunoSEQ multiplex PCR, and TCRdb holds only the in-frame ones, with some missing. The V and J calls and clone size were taken over from that table, and D and trimming were inferred from the DNA. The sample consists of 50,000 or so clones, around 88% of them appearing once. These data belong to a study of blood T cell repertoires in COVID-19. CDR1 and CDR2 from the germline V gene are MNHEY and SMNVEV (reference sequence). Trimming shortened V by 5 bases and J by 7 bases, and 11 bases separated the two germline ends. The CDR3 runs to 13 residues.

This sequence joins TRBV27 and TRBJ2-2; D gene ambiguous. The source of this sequence is a woman of 80 years or more with acute or convalescent COVID-19. Sample: peripheral blood. CDR3 bases: TGTGCCAGCAGTCGGAGCAAAGACGGGGAGCTGTTTTTT. Translating it yields CASSRSKDGELFF.